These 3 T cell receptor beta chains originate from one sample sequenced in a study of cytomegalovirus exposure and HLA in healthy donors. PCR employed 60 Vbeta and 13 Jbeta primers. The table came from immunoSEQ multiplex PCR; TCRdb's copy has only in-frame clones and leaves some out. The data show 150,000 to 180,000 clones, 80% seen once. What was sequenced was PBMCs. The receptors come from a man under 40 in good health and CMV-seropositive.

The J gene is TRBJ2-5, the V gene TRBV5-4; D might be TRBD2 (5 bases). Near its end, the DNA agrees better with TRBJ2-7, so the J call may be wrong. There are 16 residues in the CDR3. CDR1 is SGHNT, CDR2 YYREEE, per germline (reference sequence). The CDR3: CASSLAGAYTTYEQYF. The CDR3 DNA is TGTGCCAGCAGCCTGGCGGGTGCGTACACAACCTACGAGCAGTACTTC.

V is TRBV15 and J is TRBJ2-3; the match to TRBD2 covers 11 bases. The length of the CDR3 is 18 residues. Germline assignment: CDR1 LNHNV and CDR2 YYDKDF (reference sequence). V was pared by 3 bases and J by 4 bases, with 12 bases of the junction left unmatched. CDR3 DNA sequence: TGTGCCACCAGCAGGCCGGCAGGACTAGCGGGTATTGCAGATACGCAGTATTTT. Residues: CATSRPAGLAGIADTQYF.

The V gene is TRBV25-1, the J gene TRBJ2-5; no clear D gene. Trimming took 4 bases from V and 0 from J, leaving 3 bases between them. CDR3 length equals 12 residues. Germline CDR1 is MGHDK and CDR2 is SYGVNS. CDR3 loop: CASSAYQETQYF. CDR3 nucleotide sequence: TGTGCCAGCAGTGCGTACCAAGAGACCCAGTACTTC.